The source of this T cell receptor beta chain is a study of blood T cell repertoires in COVID-19. Study background: COVID-19 samples from acute and convalescent phases originated in the United States, Italy and Spain. The cDNA or gDNA used as material had been derived from T cells, B-cell-depleted T cells, or PBMCs.

Authors' processing steps: Reference gene primers were amplified, and this amplification served to estimate nucleated cell counts. The method was immunoSEQ multiplex PCR; TCRdb's version includes in-frame clones alone and lacks a portion of them. Clonal size and the V and J genes are those of that table, whereas D and trimming came from the DNA. In the table there are 120,000 to 150,000 clones, around 80% of which are singletons. Unmatched junction bases numbered 5, after V lost 4 bases and J lost 3 bases. This CDR3 has 16 amino acids. Germline V gene sequence: CDR1 MNHNS, CDR2 SASEGT. The source is a man aged 45 to 65 with acute or convalescent COVID-19. The genes are TRBV6-1 and TRBJ2-2, with TRBD1 matching 10 bases. The sequencing input was peripheral blood. The CDR3 nucleotides are TGTGCCAGCAGTGCCCCGGGACAGGGGTACACCGGGGAGCTGTTTTTT. Its protein is CASSAPGQGYTGELFF.